These 17 T cell receptor beta chains share one sample of origin, sequenced in a study of shared clonotypes between healthy human individuals. Sequenced by immunoSEQ multiplex PCR; TCRdb stores in-frame clones only, minus some. The data contain approximately 1.9 million clones, 90% to 95% of them singletons. CD8 cells classed as naive were CD45RO-negative and positively selected for CCR7, excluding terminally differentiated effector memory CD45RA+ cells. Sequencing was performed on naive CD8+ T cells from PBMCs. The receptors originated from a man younger than 35 in good health. Some clones in this sample may be carry-over from other donors' samples.

The chain is built from TRBV5-6 and TRBJ1-2, with 10 nucleotides matching TRBD1. Trimming took 4 bases from V and 7 from J; bases not matched to a gene: 10. CDR1 SGHDT and CDR2 YYEEEE come from the germline V gene. The CDR3 totals 15 residues. This chain's CDR3 is CASSPGTGTGVGYTF. In DNA form, the CDR3 reads TGTGCCAGCAGCCCCGGTACCGGGACAGGGGTTGGCTACACCTTC.

The chain couples TRBV7-7 to TRBJ2-5, with D perhaps matching TRBD1 or TRBD2 (6 bases each). The CDR3 extends over 15 amino acids. Germline lookup yields CDR1 SSHAT and CDR2 FNYEAQ (reference sequence). V gave up 0 bases and J gave up 1 base, with 9 bases separating them. The CDR3, as DNA: TGTGCCAGCAGCTTAGCATGGGGGGCCCAAGAGACCCAGTACTTC. It specifies CASSLAWGAQETQYF.

The V call is TRBV5-1, the J call TRBJ2-6; no definite D call. The V gene's germline CDR1 is SGHRS and CDR2 YFSETQ. The CDR3 spans 15 residues. The V and J ends lost 4 bases and 4 bases respectively, with 12 bases between them. DNA of the CDR3: TGCGCCAGCAGCCCGACTCGTCAAGGGGCCAACGTCCTGACTTTC. This codes for CASSPTRQGANVLTF.

V and J are TRBV15 and TRBJ1-1, with D maybe TRBD1 (6 bases). CDR3 length: 13 amino acids. CDR1 is LNHNV and CDR2 is YYDKDF in the germline V gene (reference sequence). Trimming took off 7 bases at V and 1 base at J, with 10 bases between the two ends. The CDR3 is CATIHRENTEAFF. The CDR3 coding sequence is TGTGCCACCATACACAGGGAGAACACTGAAGCTTTCTTT.

This clone was counted a single time. This chain uses TRBV9 with TRBJ1-3; no firm D call. The CDR3 consists of 13 residues. Trimming shortened V by 7 bases and J by 4 bases, and 12 bases separated the two germline ends. Looked up from germline, CDR1 is SGDLS and CDR2 is YYNGEE. The CDR3 bases are TGTGCCAGCCGGGGATTGGGCGGAAACACCATATATTTT. This codes for CASRGLGGNTIYF.

The chain uses TRBV7-9 and TRBJ2-6, with 12 positions matching TRBD1. The CDR3 loop spans 17 amino acids. J was trimmed by 0 bases and V by 6 bases; bases with no gene match: 3. CDR1 is SEHNR and CDR2 is FQNEAQ in the germline V gene (reference sequence). CDR3 DNA: TGTGCCAGCAGTCCGGGACAGGGGGCCTCTGGGGCCAACGTCCTGACTTTC. Its protein product is CASSPGQGASGANVLTF.

The V call is TRBV10-1, the J call TRBJ2-1; D is perhaps TRBD1 (5 bases). The germline V gene has CDR1 WNHNN and CDR2 SYGVQD (reference sequence). Between the trimmed V and J ends, which lost 3 bases and 4 bases, there was a span of 7 bases. The CDR3 is 13 amino acids. CDR3 loop: CASSDSGYNEQFF. CDR3 sequence (DNA): TGCGCCAGCAGTGATTCAGGGTACAATGAGCAGTTCTTC.

This chain links TRBV28 with TRBJ2-2; the match to TRBD1 covers 7 bases. The CDR3 consists of 16 residues. V lost 5 bases to trimming and J lost 10 bases; unmatched junction nucleotides: 16. Germline CDR1 MDHEN, CDR2 SYDVKM. This chain's CDR3 is CASSPHRTGLHEELFF. As DNA, the CDR3 is TGTGCCAGCAGTCCACATCGGACAGGACTGCATGAGGAGCTGTTTTTT.

The V gene is TRBV4-1, the J gene TRBJ2-7; 7 bases are a match to TRBD2. V was clipped by 8 bases and J by 0 bases; unmatched bases: 13. The CDR3 contains 16 residues. The germline V gene has CDR1 MGHRA and CDR2 YSYEKL. CDR3 sequence: CASSSIERGYSYEQYF. The CDR3 nucleotides read TGCGCCAGCTCCAGCATCGAGCGGGGCTACTCCTACGAGCAGTACTTC.

This chain connects TRBV13 to TRBJ1-6; 8 nucleotides match TRBD1. Per the germline V gene, CDR1 is PRHDT and CDR2 is FYEKMQ (reference sequence). The V and J ends lost 1 base and 6 bases, in that order; junction bases with no gene match: 5. CDR3 length: 16 amino acids. DNA for the CDR3: TGTGCCAGCAGCTTAGCCGGGACAGGCGGTAATTCACCCCTCCACTTT. Amino acid sequence: CASSLAGTGGNSPLHF.

The chain carries TRBV7-2 and TRBJ2-1; D remains ambiguous. The CDR3 spans 14 residues. V lost 1 base and J lost 2, with 6 bases in between. Per germline, CDR1 SGHTA and CDR2 FQGNSA. This CDR3 reads CASSLGPAYNEQFF. As DNA, the CDR3 is TGTGCCAGCAGCTTAGGTCCTGCCTACAATGAGCAGTTCTTC.

V is TRBV7-9 and J is TRBJ2-7, with D maybe TRBD1 (6 bases). Trimming removed 7 bases at V and 2 bases at J, with 12 bases between. Germline CDR1 reads SEHNR; CDR2 reads FQNEAQ (reference sequence). The CDR3 sequence is 13 residues long. CDR3 protein: CASTYRDTYEQYF. CDR3 in DNA: TGTGCCAGCACCTACAGGGATACCTACGAGCAGTACTTC.

Written as DNA, the CDR3 is TGTGCCGGAGGGGGGGCATATGGGAACGAGCAGTACTTC. Its protein product is CAGGGAYGNEQYF. The V call is TRBV7-8, the J call TRBJ2-7, with D tentatively TRBD2 (7 bases). This CDR3 has 13 residues. CDR1 and CDR2 from the germline V gene are SGHVS and FQNEAQ. Between the trimmed V and J ends, which lost 11 bases and 5 bases, there was a span of 19 bases. The complete variable domain, with remaining parts taken from reference TRBV7-8 and TRBJ2-7, reads GAGVSQSPRYKVAKRGQDVALRCDPISGHVSLFWYQQALGQGPEFLTYFQNEAQLDKSGLPSDRFFAERPEGSVSTLKIQRTQQEDSAVYLCAGGGAYGNEQYFGPGTRLTVT.

The chain is built from TRBV6-1 and TRBJ1-5, with TRBD1 identical over 10 bases. The germline V gene encodes CDR1 MNHNS and CDR2 SASEGT. This CDR3 contains 15 residues. Trimming took 6 bases from V and 2 from J; bases not matched to a gene: 4. The CDR3 DNA is TGTGCCAGCAGAGCAGGGACAGGGGGCAATCAGCCCCAGCATTTT. This sequence encodes CASRAGTGGNQPQHF.

Regarding this clone: This same CDR3 is encoded by further DNA sequences in the sample. The V call is TRBV19, the J call TRBJ1-3, with D unclear. Trimming pared 6 bases from V and 7 bases from J, leaving 7 bases between. The germline CDR1 and CDR2 sequences are LNHDA and SQIVND (reference sequence). The CDR3 contains 11 residues. The CDR3 DNA sequence: TGTGCCAGTAGCCCCGGGAACACCATATATTTT. Translating gives CASSPGNTIYF.

The CDR3 DNA reads TGCAGCGTCGCAGCCACCGGGGAGCTGTTTTTT. Amino acids: CSVAATGELFF. The genes are TRBV29-1 and TRBJ2-2; the D is unclear. In germline, CDR1 is SQVTM, CDR2 ANQGSEA. The CDR3 runs 11 residues. V was shortened by 6 bases and J by 4 bases, with 6 bases between the two germline ends.

This clone was detected once. The J gene is TRBJ2-7, the V gene TRBV11-2; D is undetermined. Germline CDR1 and CDR2: SGHAT and FQNNGV. The CDR3 has 15 amino acids. Trimming shortened V by 3 bases and J by 0 bases, and 12 bases separated the two germline ends. The CDR3 loop reads CASSFELGFSYEQYF. The CDR3 DNA follows: TGTGCCAGCAGCTTCGAGCTCGGATTCTCCTACGAGCAGTACTTC.